This TCR beta chain was sequenced in a study of blood T cells in healthy people across ages. Study outcomes and limitations: Diversity of TCR beta correlated strongly with naive T cell percentage.

Comment on this clonotype: Its antigen remains unknown.

The use of a sample-barcoded 5' primer and a J-beta primer mix characterized a second PCR of about 6 to 12 cycles. TCRdb re-derived calls from the 5' RACE reads in MiXCR, one entry per CDR3 protein. The sample records about 290,000 distinct CDR3 sequences, around 29% being singletons. PBMCs were isolated at a quantity of at least 6 million per sample. The TCR comes from a woman between 65 and 79 years old in good health. Material for sequencing was blood.

The CDR3 nucleotides read TGTGCCAGCACGGGACCGATCCACACAGATACGCAGTATTTT. Residues: CASTGPIHTDTQYF. The chain couples TRBV25-1 to TRBJ2-3, with D possibly being TRBD1 or TRBD2 (5 bases each). Germline V gives CDR1 MGHDK, CDR2 SYGVNS. The CDR3 consists of 14 residues. Trimming cost V 7 bases and J 2 bases, with 13 bases left between them.